This TCR beta chain was profiled in a study of cytomegalovirus exposure and HLA in healthy donors. A multiplex PCR was run with 60 Vbeta primers and 13 Jbeta primers. The repertoire was sequenced with immunoSEQ multiplex PCR; TCRdb's copy has only in-frame clones and lacks some. The sample has roughly 190,000 clones, around 84% seen once. There were likely unrecorded immune exposures, though donors were nominally healthy when sampled. Germline V gives CDR1 SGHVS, CDR2 FNYEAQ. The ends were cut back, 5 bases at V and 7 bases at J, with 5 bases in the middle. This CDR3 region has 10 residues. General study results and limits: Upon later analysis, HLA-associated TCR beta chains proved more clonally expanded than other, equally common chains. With DRB1 most and HLA-C fewest, TCR association rates differed between HLA loci in a later analysis. About 87% or about 30% of the time was how often most TCR beta V segments were productive, according to an earlier analysis.

A word on this clone: Its antigen is still unknown.

This TCR was recovered from a woman younger than 30 in good health and CMV-seronegative. Sequenced sample: PBMCs. The chain is built from TRBV7-6 and TRBJ1-1; D unresolved. CDR3 nucleotides: TGTGCCAGCAGCACAGATGAAGCTTTCTTT. This gives the protein CASSTDEAFF.